The 10 T cell receptor beta chains in this list originate from one sample, sequenced in a study of identical twins. TCRdb processed the 5' RACE reads anew with MiXCR; each CDR3 protein has one entry. The sample contains 400,000 to 500,000 distinct CDR3 sequences, roughly an eighth of which appear only once. The sample was also reused in another study, on yellow fever vaccine responses in identical twins.

The source material was CD4+ T cells sorted from blood. The receptor source for this set is a woman aged 18-29 years in good health.

A few counts support this clonotype. The chain is built from TRBV20-1 and TRBJ2-7; either TRBD1 or TRBD2 may supply D (5 bases each). This CDR3 has 16 amino acids. Germline loops: CDR1 DFQATT, CDR2 SNEGSKA (reference sequence). V lost 4 bases and J lost 2, with 21 bases in between. CDR3 DNA: TGCAGTGCTACCGAGGGGACCCGGACAATCGCCTACGAGCAGTACTTC. As protein: CSATEGTRTIAYEQYF.

On this clonotype: At one end, the junction sequence differs from germline, possibly due to a read error. The chain carries TRBV20-1 and TRBJ2-3; no reliable D call. Germline V gene lookup returns CDR1 DFQATT and CDR2 SNEGSKA (reference sequence). The CDR3 loop spans 13 amino acids. The CDR3 loop reads CSARDPGWDTRYF. CDR3 DNA: TGCAGTGCTAGAGACCCCGGTTGGGATACGCGGTATTTT.

In its sample, this clonotype was seen a few times. The chain employs TRBV3-1 and TRBJ2-1; no reliable D call. CDR1 and CDR2 (germline): LGHDT, YNNKEL (reference sequence). This CDR3 has 13 residues. V lost 4 bases, J lost 1 base, and 5 bases lay in between. CDR3 sequence: CASSPASYNEQFF. The CDR3, as DNA: TGTGCCAGCAGCCCTGCGTCCTACAATGAGCAGTTCTTC.

This clonotype was picked up many times. This chain uses TRBV20-1 with TRBJ2-3, with no clear D. V was shortened by 6 bases and J by 5 bases, with 15 bases between the two germline ends. Germline lookup yields CDR1 DFQATT and CDR2 SNEGSKA (reference sequence). This CDR3 has 13 amino acids. Here the CDR3 DNA reads TGCAGTGCGGCCCCGCCCGGGTTAGATACGCAGTATTTT. Its protein is CSAAPPGLDTQYF.

The CDR3: CATLQGGSTGELFF. CDR3 bases: TGTGCCACCCTACAGGGAGGGAGCACCGGGGAGCTGTTTTTT. This rearrangement joins TRBV12-3 or TRBV12-4 to TRBJ2-2; tentative D call: TRBD2 (7 bases). This CDR3 is built from 14 residues. V was clipped by 10 bases and J by 4 bases, with 16 bases between them.

This clonotype has a handful of counts. The DNA of the CDR3 is TGTGCCAGCCTTTCTCACTCGAACACTGAAGCTTTCTTT. Protein: CASLSHSNTEAFF. The rearrangement uses TRBV12-3 or TRBV12-4 and TRBJ1-1; no reliable D call. V was shortened by 8 bases and J by 1 base, with 11 bases between the two germline ends. There are 13 residues in the CDR3.

In its sample, this clonotype was seen a few times. This chain links TRBV14 with TRBJ2-7; no definite D call. The V and J ends lost 3 bases and 3 bases respectively, with 15 bases between them. This CDR3 contains 15 residues. CDR1 is SGHDN, CDR2 FVKESK, per germline. The chain's CDR3 is CASSQGWAKGYEQYF. Here the CDR3 DNA reads TGTGCCAGCAGCCAGGGATGGGCCAAGGGCTACGAGCAGTACTTC.

The sample holds one count of this clonotype. The gene calls are TRBV20-1 and TRBJ2-3, with D perhaps TRBD2 (5 bases). Per the germline V gene, CDR1 is DFQATT and CDR2 is SNEGSKA (reference sequence). The CDR3 loop spans 15 amino acids. Trimming removed 3 bases at V and 2 bases at J, with 15 bases between. The DNA for the CDR3 is TGCAGTGCTAGCCGAACTAGTGGCATCACAGATACGCAGTATTTT. Amino acid sequence: CSASRTSGITDTQYF.

The CDR3 DNA reads TGCAGTGCTAGAGATTTGCAGGGGGCAGTCGGGGAGCTGTTTTTT. Its protein product is CSARDLQGAVGELFF. This chain uses TRBV20-1 with TRBJ2-2; 8 bases align to TRBD1. Trimming at V came to 0 bases and at J to 7 bases, leaving 7 bases not matched to a gene. Germline CDR1 reads DFQATT; CDR2 reads SNEGSKA (reference sequence). The CDR3 consists of 15 residues.

This sequence joins TRBV14 and TRBJ2-3, with D unresolved. Germline V CDR1 and CDR2: SGHDN, FVKESK. CDR3 size: 12 residues. V lost 3 bases to trimming and J lost 4 bases, with 5 bases between them. In DNA, the CDR3 is TGTGCCAGCAGCCATGTCCCAGATACGCAGTATTTT. Protein sequence: CASSHVPDTQYF.